This paragraph covers one TCR beta chain sequence. Here immunoSEQ multiplex PCR was the method, and the copy in TCRdb shows in-frame clones only, minus some. The sample lists a few hundred thousand clones, roughly 87% seen once, with 3.5% to 5% in the top ten. Trimming removed 4 bases from V and 6 bases from J; junction bases left unmatched: 13. This CDR3 contains 17 residues. From germline, CDR1 is LNHDA and CDR2 SQIVND (reference sequence). This sample was taken from a study of blood T cell repertoires in COVID-19. Overall study: Specimens from acute and convalescent COVID-19 originated in the United States, Italy and Spain.

This receptor was identified in a woman aged 40 to 55 who had recovered from COVID-19. Sample: peripheral blood. This chain uses TRBV19 with TRBJ2-2, with 8 positions matching TRBD1. CDR3 DNA sequence: TGTGCCAGTAGTAACCAAGGACAGGGTGTATTCCCCGGGGAGCTGTTTTTT. Translated, it gives CASSNQGQGVFPGELFF. The full variable domain, rest sourced from reference TRBV19 and TRBJ2-2, is DGGITQSPKYLFRKEGQNVTLSCEQNLNHDAMYWYRQDPGQGLRLIYYSQIVNDFQKGDIAEGYSVSREKKESFPLTVTSAQKNPTAFYLCASSNQGQGVFPGELFFGEGSRLTVL.